This entry is about one T cell receptor (beta chain). This clonotype was detected only a few times. Its antigen specificity is not known. Base quality data are lacking; no much larger clone is found one base away. All donors were healthy Caucasians. The twin cohort consisted of three pairs of female monozygotic twins, all aged roughly 18 to 29 years. RNA for TCR libraries was isolated from peripheral blood mononuclear cells. This record comes from a study of identical twins (dated by TCRdb to about 2016). With regard to the full study: The study deep-sequenced TCR alpha and beta repertoires from monozygotic twins, unrelated adults of various ages and cord blood to test whether fetal clonotypes persist. To rule out contamination, replicate twin experiments were performed at different times with different library preparation protocols.

What the work shows at the level of the full study, not this receptor alone: Compared with coincidental sharing between unrelated individuals, an excess of low generation-probability sequences was observed among out-of-frame TCR alpha sequences shared between twins. Recombination models systematically underestimated out-of-frame TCR alpha sharing in monozygotic twins but agreed with sharing between unrelated individuals. Zero-insertion analyses could be partly confounded by invariant T cells such as MAIT and iNKT, although diverse VJ usage argued against such confounding for most clonotypes. Abundant cord blood beta clonotypes had fewer insertions, young adult naive repertoires showed a similar but weaker trend, and memory repertoires showed no such trend. Because the same donors could not be followed over many years, the conclusions depended on cross-sectional statistical analysis. The excess sharing between twins in beta out-of-frame sequences was weaker because fewer shared sequences reduced the signal-to-noise ratio.

The library was prepared using 5' RACE. Instrument used: Illumina HiSeq 2000. A universal primer binding site was added through template switching, and the final cDNA carried a unique molecular identifier so that TCR cDNA molecules could be counted accurately. Specific primers in the conserved constant-segment region were used to synthesize first-strand cDNA for the TCR alpha and beta chains. To control for contamination, every cDNA library carried two barcodes: a SMART-Mk sample barcode plus Illumina barcodes. TruSeq adapter sequences and Illumina sample barcodes were added in two successive PCR steps. Sequencing of the TCR alpha and beta cDNA libraries was done on the Illumina HiSeq platform using custom primers. Per the original workflow: MiGEC was used to process raw reads and extract unique molecular identifiers, and MiXCR was used to find CDR3 positions. For each individual, recombination models were inferred using an EM algorithm with the repgenHMM and IGoR tools. Shared clonotype analysis was performed with the tcR package in R, normalizing sharing by the product of cloneset sizes. Out-of-frame nonproductive sequences were analyzed to study raw recombination free of thymic and clonal selection effects. TCRdb handled the public reads itself, with Q25 trimming in fastp and clone calling in MiXCR, and kept productive beta chains. Identical CDR3 proteins give one entry, which carries the most common genes and DNA. TCRdb's processing, not the authors' own work, is the source of the V and J calls. This sample comprises over 550,000 distinct CDR3 sequences, roughly 7.2% of them detected only once. In total, the top ten clones hold roughly 1.6% of the sample.

Germline trimming: 4 bases from V, 9 bases from J; junction bases outside gene matches: 8. Its CDR3 holds 14 amino acids, cysteine through phenylalanine. Only the CDR3 DNA stays, 42 bases, in frame from base 1. CDR1 LNHDA and CDR2 SQIVND are derived from the germline V gene (reference sequence). Another study also made use of these data, one on yellow fever vaccine responses in identical twins. Taken from the second paper: According to the authors, in identical twins the way T cells responded to vaccination appeared partly convergent and partly personalized. In the study, vaccine-responding T cell clones were precisely tracked in identical twins.

This receptor chain uses TRBV19 and TRBJ2-1; 8 junctional bases match TRBD1. What was sequenced was PBMCs. The clonotype was recovered from a woman aged 18-29 years in good health. The nucleotide sequence is given as TGTGCCAGTAGTACCTCCTGGACAGGGAGTGAGCAGTTCTTC. The resulting protein is CASSTSWTGSEQFF.